Listed below are T cell receptor beta chains from one sample, sequenced in a study of T cell responses to AZD1222 COVID-19 vaccine. The assay was immunoSEQ multiplex PCR, and TCRdb's table has in-frame clones only and misses some. The sample records about 170,000 clones, 85% to 90% being singletons. The sequences come from peripheral blood, collected on day 0 of AZD1222 vaccination. The receptors derive from an adult in good health. Each CDR3 is given with its conserved first and last residue. D genes are given only for firm matches. Rows may omit the clone size; those that give it use once, few, many or a size class.

V	J	D	size	DNA	CDR3
TRBV7-9	TRBJ1-4	NA	NA	TGTGCCAGCAGCTTAACGGGAGCAACTAATGAAAAACTGTTTTTT	CASSLTGATNEKLFF
TRBV24-1	TRBJ2-1	NA	NA	TGTGCCACCAGTGGGGGGCGAACCTACAATGAGCAGTTCTTC	CATSGGRTYNEQFF
TRBV7-9	TRBJ1-1	NA	NA	TGTGCCAGCAGCTCAAAAGTTGGGGAGAGGAACACTGAAGCTTTCTTT	CASSSKVGERNTEAFF
TRBV11-2	TRBJ2-2	NA	once	TGTGCCAGCAGCTTAGAGAGGTATGACGGGGAGCTGTTTTTT	CASSLERYDGELFF
TRBV29-1	TRBJ1-2	NA	NA	TGCAGCGTTGGGCACGTTTTGGATGGCTACACCTTC	CSVGHVLDGYTF
TRBV9	TRBJ2-2	NA	NA	TGTGCCAGCAGCCTTGGACAGACCGGGGAGCTGTTTTTT	CASSLGQTGELFF
TRBV11-2	TRBJ2-6	NA	NA	TGTGCCAGCAGCTTCCGGGGTTCTGGGGCCAACGTCCTGACTTTC	CASSFRGSGANVLTF
TRBV18	TRBJ2-7	NA	NA	TGTGCCAGCTCACGGGACTCCGCCTCCTACGAGCAGTACTTC	CASSRDSASYEQYF
TRBV6-5	TRBJ1-1	NA	NA	TGTGCCAGCAGTTACGGTGGGCGGGAGCGGACTGAAGCTTTCTTT	CASSYGGRERTEAFF
TRBV10-1	TRBJ1-4	TRBD1	NA	TGCGCCAGCAGGATCGGGACAGGGGGTCGGACTAATGAAAAACTGTTTTTT	CASRIGTGGRTNEKLFF
TRBV5-1	TRBJ1-6	NA	NA	TGCGCCAGCAGCTTGCGCAGTGAGAATTCACCCCTCCACTTT	CASSLRSENSPLHF
TRBV2	TRBJ1-5	TRBD1	NA	TGTGCCAGCAGTGATCGGACAGGGGGGGATCAGCCCCAGCATTTT	CASSDRTGGDQPQHF